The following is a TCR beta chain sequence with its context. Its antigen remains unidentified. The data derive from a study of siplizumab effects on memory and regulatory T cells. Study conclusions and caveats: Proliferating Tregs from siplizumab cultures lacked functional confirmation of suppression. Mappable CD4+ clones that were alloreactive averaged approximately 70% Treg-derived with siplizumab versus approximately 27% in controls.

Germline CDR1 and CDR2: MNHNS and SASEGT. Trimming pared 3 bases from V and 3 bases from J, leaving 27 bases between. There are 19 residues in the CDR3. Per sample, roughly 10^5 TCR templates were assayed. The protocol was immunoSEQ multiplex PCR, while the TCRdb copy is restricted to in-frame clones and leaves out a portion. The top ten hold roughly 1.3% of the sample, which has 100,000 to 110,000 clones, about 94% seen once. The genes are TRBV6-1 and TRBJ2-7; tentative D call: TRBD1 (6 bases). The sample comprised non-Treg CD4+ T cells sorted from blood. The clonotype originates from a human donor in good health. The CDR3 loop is CASSEKTGRIRTHFYEQYF. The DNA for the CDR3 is TGTGCCAGCAGTGAGAAGACAGGTCGAATTCGAACCCATTTCTACGAGCAGTACTTC.